This TCR beta chain was documented in a study of response to subunit inactivated influenza vaccine. Whole-study findings and limits: A suggestion made by the authors is that each seasonal influenza vaccination recruits few new T cells.

Germline V gene lookup returns CDR1 KGHDR and CDR2 SFDVKD. The ends were cut back, 4 bases at V and 5 bases at J, with 16 bases in the middle. This CDR3 region has 16 residues. From the RT-PCR reads, TCRdb called clonotypes with MiXCR, one entry per CDR3 protein. In the table there are approximately 700,000 distinct CDR3 sequences, 11% to 15% of which are singletons. At least ten counts were recorded for this clonotype. The antigen is not known. Source: PBMCs from blood, taken 14 to 15 days before vaccination. The receptor was derived from a man over 45 who received an inactivated influenza vaccine. The rearrangement uses TRBV24-1 and TRBJ2-2; D might be TRBD1 (5 bases). The CDR3 DNA reads as TGTGCCACCAGTGACCCTGGACACCATGAAACCGGGGAGCTGTTTTTT. Protein: CATSDPGHHETGELFF.